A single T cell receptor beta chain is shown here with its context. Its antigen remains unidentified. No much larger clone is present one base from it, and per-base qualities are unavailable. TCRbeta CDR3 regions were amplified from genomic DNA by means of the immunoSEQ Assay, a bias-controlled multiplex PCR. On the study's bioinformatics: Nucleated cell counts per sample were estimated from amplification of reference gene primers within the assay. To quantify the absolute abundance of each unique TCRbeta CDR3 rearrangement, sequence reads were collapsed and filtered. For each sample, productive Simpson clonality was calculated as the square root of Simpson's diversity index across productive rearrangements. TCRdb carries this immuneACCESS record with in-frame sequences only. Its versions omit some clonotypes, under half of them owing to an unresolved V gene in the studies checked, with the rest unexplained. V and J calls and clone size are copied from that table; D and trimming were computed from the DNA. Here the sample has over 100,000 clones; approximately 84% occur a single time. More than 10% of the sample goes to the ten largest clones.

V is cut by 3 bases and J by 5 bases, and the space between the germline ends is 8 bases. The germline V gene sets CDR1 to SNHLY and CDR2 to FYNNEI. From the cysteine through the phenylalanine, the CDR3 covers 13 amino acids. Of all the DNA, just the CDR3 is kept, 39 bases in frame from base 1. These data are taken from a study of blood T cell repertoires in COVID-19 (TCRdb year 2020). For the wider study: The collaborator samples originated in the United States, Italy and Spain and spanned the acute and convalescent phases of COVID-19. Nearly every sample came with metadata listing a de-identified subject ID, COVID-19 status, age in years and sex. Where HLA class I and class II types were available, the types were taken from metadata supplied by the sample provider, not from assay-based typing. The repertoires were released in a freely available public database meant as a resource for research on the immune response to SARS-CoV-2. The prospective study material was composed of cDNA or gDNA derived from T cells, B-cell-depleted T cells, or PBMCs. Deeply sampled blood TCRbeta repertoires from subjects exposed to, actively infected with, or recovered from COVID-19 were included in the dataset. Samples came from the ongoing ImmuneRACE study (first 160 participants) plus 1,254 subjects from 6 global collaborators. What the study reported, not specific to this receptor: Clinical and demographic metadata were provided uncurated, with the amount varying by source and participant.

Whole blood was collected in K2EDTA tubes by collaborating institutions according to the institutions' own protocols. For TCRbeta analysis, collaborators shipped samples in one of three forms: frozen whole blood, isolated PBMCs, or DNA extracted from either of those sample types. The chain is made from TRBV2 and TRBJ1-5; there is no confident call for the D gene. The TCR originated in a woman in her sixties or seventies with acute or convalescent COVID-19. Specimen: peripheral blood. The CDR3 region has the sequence CASSEGSYQPQHF. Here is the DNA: TGTGCCAGCAGTGAGGGCAGCTATCAGCCCCAGCATTTT.